This passage covers 14 T cell receptor beta chains from one sample sequenced in a study of immune evolution from preneoplasia to lung adenocarcinoma. Profiled with immunoSEQ multiplex PCR; TCRdb holds only in-frame clones, not every one. Of 6,200 or so clones in the sample, around 76% are singletons; the top ten hold 10% to 15%. The sample comprised FFPE minimally invasive lung adenocarcinoma tissue. The receptors here all came from a person aged 65 to 85 with lung adenocarcinoma.

This chain joins TRBV6-6 and TRBJ2-4, with 9 bases that match TRBD2. With 2 bases clipped from V and 7 bases from J, the junction kept 3 bases outside the gene matches. The CDR3 contains 14 residues. The germline gives CDR1 MNHNY, CDR2 SVGAGI (reference sequence). CDR3 coding DNA: TGTGCCAGCAGTTACGGTAGCGGGAGTAACATTCAGTACTTC. Protein sequence: CASSYGSGSNIQYF.

The V and J genes are TRBV6-4 and TRBJ1-2, with 7 nucleotides matching TRBD1. The CDR3 sequence is 15 residues long. Germline V lookup: CDR1 MRHNA, CDR2 SNTAGT. V dropped 5 bases and J dropped 0; count of bases not matched to a gene: 6. DNA for the CDR3: TGTGCCAGCAGTCACTACAGGGGAGCTAACTATGGCTACACCTTC. Its translation: CASSHYRGANYGYTF.

The genes are TRBV5-1 and TRBJ2-5; a weak D match, TRBD2 (6 bases). This CDR3 is 13 amino acids long. V was cut by 5 bases and J by 7 bases, with 15 bases left in between. Germline values: CDR1 SGHRS, CDR2 YFSETQ. The CDR3 nucleotides are TGCGCCAGCAGGGCGGGGCGGCAGTTGACCCAGTACTTC. It yields the protein CASRAGRQLTQYF.

In this sample, this clone turned up once. The chain combines TRBV29-1 with TRBJ2-3; D remains unclear. This CDR3 region has 12 residues. The germline gives CDR1 SQVTM, CDR2 ANQGSEA. The V gene lost 5 bases and the J gene lost 5 bases, with 11 bases spanning the gap. The CDR3, as DNA: TGCAGCGTTAACTTTGAGTTAGATACGCAGTATTTT. Encoded protein: CSVNFELDTQYF.

This clone was seen a few times. V usage is TRBV28 and J usage is TRBJ2-7; no firm D call. Germline lookup yields CDR1 MDHEN and CDR2 SYDVKM. The V end was cut by 3 bases, the J end by 2 bases, with 11 bases between. CDR3 length: 14 residues. Here the CDR3 reads CASSFGPNPYEQYF. The CDR3 nucleotides are TGTGCCAGCAGTTTCGGCCCAAATCCCTACGAGCAGTACTTC.

The rearrangement joins TRBV29-1 to TRBJ2-2; weak D call: TRBD1 (5 bases). Germline loops: CDR1 SQVTM, CDR2 ANQGSEA. V dropped 6 bases and J dropped 4 bases, with 12 bases sitting between them. The CDR3 extends over 13 amino acids. The CDR3 here is CSVGARITGELFF. CDR3 nucleotides: TGCAGCGTAGGGGCTCGGATCACCGGGGAGCTGTTTTTT.

The chain is built from TRBV5-1 and TRBJ2-1; no clear D gene. Trimming removed 1 base from V and 6 bases from J, with 8 bases in between. This CDR3 has 13 amino acids. CDR1 and CDR2 from the germline V gene are SGHRS and YFSETQ. In nucleotides, the CDR3 is TGCGCCAGCAGCTTGAATGTCCCCAATGAGCAGTTCTTC. As protein: CASSLNVPNEQFF. Variable domain in full (rest from reference TRBV5-1 and TRBJ2-1): KAGVTQTPRYLIKTRGQQVTLSCSPISGHRSVSWYQQTPGQGLQFLFEYFSETQRNKGNFPGRFSGRQFSNSRSEMNVSTLELGDSALYLCASSLNVPNEQFFGPGTRLTVL.

The chain joins TRBV30 to TRBJ2-4, with D hard to call. CDR3 length equals 11 residues. The germline V gene has CDR1 GTSNPN and CDR2 SVGIG (reference sequence). Trimming cost V 0 bases and J 7 bases, with 4 bases left between them. CDR3 sequence: CAWSVANIQYF. In DNA form, the CDR3 reads TGTGCCTGGAGTGTCGCGAACATTCAGTACTTC. Filled out from reference TRBV30 and TRBJ2-4, the complete variable domain reads SQTIHQWPATLVQPVGSPLSLECTVEGTSNPNLYWYRQAAGRGLQLLFYSVGIGQISSEVPQNLSASRPQDRQFILSSKKLLLSDSGFYLCAWSVANIQYFGAGTRLSVL.

The chain couples TRBV7-3 to TRBJ2-5; D gene unclear. The CDR3 contains 13 residues. Germline loops: CDR1 SGHTA, CDR2 FQGTGA. Deletions cut 1 base from V and 1 base from J, with 4 bases between. CDR3 protein: CASSLSSQETQYF. CDR3 nucleotide sequence: TGTGCCAGCAGCTTAAGTTCCCAAGAGACCCAGTACTTC. The full variable domain, its missing parts supplied by reference TRBV7-3 and TRBJ2-5, is GAGVSQTPSNKVTEKGKYVELRCDPISGHTALYWYRQSLGQGPEFLIYFQGTGAADDSGLPNDRFFAVRPEGSVSTLKIQRTERGDSAVYLCASSLSSQETQYFGPGTRLLVL.

This chain connects TRBV7-9 to TRBJ1-6, with a weak D call TRBD1 (5 bases). CDR1 is SEHNR, CDR2 FQNEAQ, per germline (reference sequence). V dropped 6 bases and J dropped 8 bases, with 20 bases sitting between them. The CDR3 is 16 residues long. The chain's CDR3 is CASSQIGGTRHSPLHF. Written as DNA, the CDR3 is TGTGCCAGCAGTCAGATTGGGGGGACGAGGCATTCACCCCTCCACTTT.

This chain uses TRBV6-5 with TRBJ1-1, with 7 bases lining up with TRBD1. Germline lookup yields CDR1 MNHEY and CDR2 SVGAGI. V was clipped by 4 bases and J by 8 bases; unmatched bases: 4. The CDR3 has 12 residues. The CDR3 spells CASSSTTGEAFF. Written as DNA, the CDR3 is TGTGCCAGCAGTTCTACGACAGGGGAAGCTTTCTTT.

This chain's CDR3 is CASSMGAPGPSTEAFF. The CDR3, as DNA: TGTGCCAGTAGTATGGGGGCCCCCGGACCCAGTACTGAAGCTTTCTTT. J is TRBJ1-1 and V is TRBV19; tentative D call: TRBD1 (6 bases). The CDR3 contains 16 residues. CDR1 and CDR2 from the germline V gene are LNHDA and SQIVND (reference sequence). V lost 3 bases to trimming and J lost 5 bases, with 19 bases between them.

The chain employs TRBV4-3 and TRBJ1-6; no clear D gene. Per germline, CDR1 LGHNA and CDR2 YSLEER. V lost 0 bases to trimming and J lost 3 bases, with 6 bases between them. This CDR3 region has 15 residues. CDR3 in amino acids: CASSQEWDYNSPLHF. In DNA form, the CDR3 reads TGCGCCAGCAGCCAAGAATGGGACTATAATTCACCCCTCCACTTT.

The chain employs TRBV5-4 and TRBJ2-7, with D possibly being TRBD2 (6 bases). Germline V CDR1 and CDR2: SGHNT, YYREEE (reference sequence). Trimming took off 4 bases at V and 1 base at J, with 15 bases between the two ends. The CDR3 contains 15 residues. CDR3 in DNA: TGTGCCAGCAGCCGGCTGGGGGGTGGTTCCTACGAGCAGTACTTC. Translation: CASSRLGGGSYEQYF.